The clone carrying this T cell receptor beta chain was seen a few times. Antigen: not known. Library preparation (for TCRbeta) was performed with unique molecular identifiers. One entry per CDR3 protein, called by TCRdb with MiXCR from the PCR reads. The profile shows about 27,000 distinct CDR3 sequences, 15% to 20% of them singletons. The data derive from a study of T-cell reconstitution after alpha-beta-depleted transplantation in children. Study-wide results and limits: From surviving recipient T cells and thymic progenitors came the high day-60 TCRbeta diversity observed in some patients. A year post-transplant, T-cell counts and diversity derived mostly from newly produced T cells. At around two months after transplant, the alpha-beta T cells were reportedly derived from several hundred expanded clones that came from non-depleted graft cells.

This receptor was taken from a male patient aged 2 to 9 who had a stem cell transplant for acute lymphoblastic leukemia, so the T cells may come from the graft donor. The material was PBMCs, mostly from graft donor cells, obtained 60 days after TCRalphabeta/CD19-depleted stem cell transplant.

CDR3 region: CSARDNYRVPTNQPQHF. DNA for the CDR3: TGCAGTGCTAGAGATAACTACAGGGTTCCAACCAATCAGCCCCAGCATTTT. The genes are TRBV20-1 and TRBJ1-5, with a tentative D call TRBD1 (6 bases). The V gene lost 0 bases and the J gene lost 3 bases, with 18 bases spanning the gap. Germline CDR1 DFQATT, CDR2 SNEGSKA (reference sequence). This CDR3 spans 17 amino acids.